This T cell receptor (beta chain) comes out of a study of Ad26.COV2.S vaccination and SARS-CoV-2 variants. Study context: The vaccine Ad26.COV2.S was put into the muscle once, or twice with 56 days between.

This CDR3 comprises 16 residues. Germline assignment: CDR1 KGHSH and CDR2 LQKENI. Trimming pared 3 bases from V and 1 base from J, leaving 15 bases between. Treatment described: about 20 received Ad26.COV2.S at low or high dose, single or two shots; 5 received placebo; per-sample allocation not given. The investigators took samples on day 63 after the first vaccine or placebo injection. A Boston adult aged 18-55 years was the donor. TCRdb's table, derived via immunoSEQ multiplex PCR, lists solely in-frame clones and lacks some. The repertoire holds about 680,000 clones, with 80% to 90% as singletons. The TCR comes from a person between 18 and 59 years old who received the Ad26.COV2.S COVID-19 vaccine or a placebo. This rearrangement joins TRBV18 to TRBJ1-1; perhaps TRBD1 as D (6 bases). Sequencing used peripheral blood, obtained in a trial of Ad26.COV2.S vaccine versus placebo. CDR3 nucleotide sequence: TGTGCCAGCTCACCTCGTTTAGGACAGAGGAACACTGAAGCTTTCTTT. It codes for CASSPRLGQRNTEAFF.